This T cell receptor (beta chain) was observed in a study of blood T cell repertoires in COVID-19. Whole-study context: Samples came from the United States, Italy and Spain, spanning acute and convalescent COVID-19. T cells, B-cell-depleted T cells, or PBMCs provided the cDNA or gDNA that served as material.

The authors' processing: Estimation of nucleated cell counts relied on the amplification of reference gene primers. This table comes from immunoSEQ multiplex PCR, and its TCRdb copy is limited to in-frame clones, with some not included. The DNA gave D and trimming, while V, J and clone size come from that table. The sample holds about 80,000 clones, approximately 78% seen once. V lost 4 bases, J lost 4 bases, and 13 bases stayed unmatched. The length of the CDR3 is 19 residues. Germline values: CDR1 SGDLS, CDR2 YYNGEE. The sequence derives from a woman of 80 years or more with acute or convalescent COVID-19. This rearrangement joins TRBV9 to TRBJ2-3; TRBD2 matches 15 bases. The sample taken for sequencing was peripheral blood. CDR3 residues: CASSIGRTSGGAVADTQYF. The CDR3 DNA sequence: TGTGCCAGCAGCATAGGGAGGACTAGCGGGGGGGCCGTCGCAGATACGCAGTATTTT.